This TCR beta chain is from a study of blood T cell repertoires in COVID-19. Study summary: The study drew acute and convalescent COVID-19 samples from the United States, Italy and Spain. The analysed material was cDNA or gDNA that came from T cells, B-cell-depleted T cells, or PBMCs.

V shed 2 bases, J shed 11 bases, and the junction held 8 bases outside the gene matches. This CDR3 spans 15 amino acids. CDR1 SEHNR and CDR2 FQNEAQ come from the germline V gene (reference sequence). Original methodology: Reference gene primer amplification gave estimated nucleated cell counts. The method was immunoSEQ multiplex PCR; TCRdb's version includes in-frame clones alone and lacks a portion of them. V and J calls and clone size are given by that table; D and trimming were obtained from the DNA. The table has more than 95,000 clones, around 76% seen once. The sequence was obtained from a man older than 75 with acute or convalescent COVID-19. The V and J genes are TRBV7-9 and TRBJ1-6, with TRBD1 identical over 8 bases. The sample taken for sequencing was peripheral blood. Here the CDR3 DNA reads TGTGCCAGCAGCTTATCGGCAGGGGGCCAAACACCCCTCCACTTT. It codes for CASSLSAGGQTPLHF.